This TCR beta chain was recorded in a study of shared clonotypes between healthy human individuals. Background on the study: Each donor's CD4 naive and CD4 memory cells filled three plates apiece, CD8 naive two, and CD8 memory one. Study outcomes and limitations: Compared with clonotypes that all four donors shared, non-shared clonotypes had lower generation probabilities. Estimated richness was generally greater in naive than memory subsets.

To note about this clone: Its specificity is unknown.

CDR3 length: 12 residues. V lost 5 bases to trimming and J lost 10 bases; unmatched junction nucleotides: 4. The germline V gene has CDR1 LNHNV and CDR2 YYDKDF (reference sequence). Donors, without exception, were Caucasian adults residing in Nashville, Tennessee. Sequencing used immunoSEQ multiplex PCR; TCRdb keeps in-frame clones, though not all of them. This table holds approximately 2.5 million clones, around nine tenths found once. Sequencing input: naive CD4+ T cells sorted from blood. As for subset: CD45RA+ positively selected. The receptor's source is a man younger than 30 in good health. The gene calls are TRBV15 and TRBJ2-1, with 8 bases aligning to TRBD2. The CDR3 spells CATSGGGREQFF. The CDR3 DNA reads TGTGCCACCAGCGGCGGGGGGAGGGAGCAGTTCTTC.